This T cell receptor beta chain was observed in a study of T cells in women clearing cervical HPV infection (dated by TCRdb to the late 2010s). About the investigation overall: The cases were 20 to 30 women with histologically confirmed HPV16-related CIN3 or worse, and 2 of those women had invasive cancers. The approximately 26 controls were women who cleared a single incident HPV16 infection within 12 months without developing precancer or cancer. Blood from cases was collected at the visit where the lesion was first found, while blood from controls was collected once the infection could no longer be detected. For cases, the median interval between lesion detection and blood sampling was more than 130 days, with an interquartile range of roughly 85 to 220 days. Since only a few of the women had HLA typing available, the possibility that HLA type was acting as a confounder could not be ruled out. Nested within Costa Rica's Guanacaste HPV Natural History Study, an exploratory proof-of-principle case-control study compared TCR repertoires across cervical HPV16 outcomes. Cases and controls were matched on year of sample collection and on age within five years. Cases had a median age of about 34 years compared with approximately 40 for controls, and baseline characteristics showed no significant differences between the groups. In the parent cohort, around 10,000 women aged 18 or older were enrolled in Guanacaste, Costa Rica, during about 1993 to 1994 and then followed for under 8 years. As quality controls, five blinded duplicates were added to each group, bringing the total to roughly 60 samples made up of about 50 participants and about ten replicates. Overall results and qualifications from the work: CIN3+ cases had significantly higher TCR repertoire richness than controls across sequencing depths, but evenness did not differ between the groups. T-cell numbers per sample were unknown, so richness differences could reflect varying T-cell content rather than repertoire biology. The cross-sectional design could not show whether associations preceded infection or resulted from it; effector/memory subsets and HPV-specific T cells were not isolated. TRBV6-7 relative abundance was lower in cases than in controls (around 0.11% versus 0.15%; Bonferroni P = 0.0008). Random forest classifiers combining richness and V gene abundances distinguished cases from controls with an estimated AUC of about 0.79.

Using the immunoSEQ assay, multiplex PCR amplified TCR beta CDR3 regions from an average of approximately 1,200 ng of genomic DNA per sample. Primer bias was corrected in the assay by using a complete synthetic TCR repertoire to establish an amplification baseline. The amplicons were sequenced using the Illumina platform. As for the original processing: Error correction of the sequences involved clustering with frequency ratios plus a modified nearest-neighbor algorithm, after which the sequences were analyzed in the immunoSEQ Analyzer using IMGT gene definitions. At each rarefaction depth, TCR richness and evenness were averaged across 20 rarefaction repeats, and any sample with fewer sequences than the depth was left out. V, D and J gene relative abundances were compared between groups with Wilcoxon rank sum tests, applying FDR correction. Blinded duplicates gave an intraclass correlation of under 97% for TCR richness and an average of around 76% across some 62 gene segments. In its TCRdb copy, this immuneACCESS table keeps in-frame sequences only and misses some clones. Where compared with another copy, unresolved V genes explain less than half of these, and the others have no known cause. The V and J calls and clone size come from that table; D and trimming were worked out from the DNA. The sample's clone listing holds approximately 16,000 clones. The ten largest clones represent about 10% of the sample.

Every participant had a single incident cervical HPV16 infection, and prevalent HPV16 infections were excluded. Cervical HPV DNA was detected with MY09/MY11 PCR, and genotyping was done by dot-blot hybridization. Approximately 16 mL of heparinized blood were centrifuged, and the buffy coat was split into aliquots, frozen at -30 degrees C, and then kept at -80 degrees C. QIAGEN kits were used to extract genomic DNA from buffy coat specimens. The CDR3 measures 15 amino acids from cysteine to phenylalanine. The DNA has 36 bases, all within the CDR3, and is read from base 1. V is cut back by 5 bases and J by 4 bases, with 4 bases in the junction unmatched. Looking up the germline V gene yields CDR1 KGHSH and CDR2 LQKENI. About this clone: The antigen it recognizes is unknown. The CDR3 end falls 3 residues outside the read, so it is completed with the germline J gene.

The specimen was blood buffy coat. The chain employs TRBV18 and TRBJ2-2, with 10 central nucleotides matching TRBD1. The clonotype comes from a woman aged 18 to 75 with a cervical HPV16 infection that either progressed to CIN3+ or cleared (not recorded which). The CDR3 bases that were read are TGTGCCAGCTCAACGGGACAGGGGCTCACCGGGGAG. It is translated as CASSTGQGLTGE. The whole CDR3 protein reads CASSTGQGLTGELFF.